This TCR beta chain appears in the sequencing data of a study of blood T cell repertoires in COVID-19. Turning to the study itself: Samples came from the United States, Italy and Spain, spanning acute and convalescent COVID-19.

Authors' analysis steps: It was from reference gene primer amplification that nucleated cell counts were estimated. Assay: immunoSEQ multiplex PCR; the TCRdb copy retains only in-frame clones and omits some. V and J calls and clone size are those listed in that table; D and trimming were worked out from the DNA. The sample includes a few hundred thousand clones, about 84% of them seen just once. The sequence derives from a woman between 40 and 50 years old with acute COVID-19. The sequenced sample was PBMCs or T cells enriched from blood (not recorded which).

The CDR3: CASSSGRRERIYGYTF. The CDR3, as DNA: TGTGCCAGCAGTTCGGGGCGGAGGGAGAGGATCTATGGCTACACCTTC. The chain links TRBV27 to TRBJ1-2, with TRBD1 as a possible D gene (5 bases). In germline, CDR1 is MNHEY, CDR2 SMNVEV (reference sequence). The CDR3 is 16 amino acids. The V gene lost 4 bases and the J gene lost 4 bases, with 19 bases spanning the gap.